This T cell receptor beta chain is from a study of beta chain features in type 1 diabetes. Whole-study context: Examination spanned fewer than 140,000,000 sorted cells from all samples. General study results and limits: A pattern of fewer insertions and more deletions at VDJ junctions was seen in type 1 diabetes patients.

The CDR3 spans 15 residues. After removal of 5 bases from V and 3 bases from J, the junction contained 7 bases not matched to a gene. Germline loops: CDR1 MNHNY, CDR2 SVGAGI (reference sequence). This clone was detected only a few times. Its specificity is unknown. What was sequenced were expressed TCRB transcripts, since all of the isolated RNA had been reverse transcribed. The method was immunoSEQ multiplex PCR; TCRdb's version includes in-frame clones alone and lacks a portion of them. The sample consists of 140,000 to 150,000 clones, roughly 10% of them appearing once. CD4+ cells of the naive, central memory, regulatory and stem cell-like memory types were sorted via CD45RO/CCR7/CD25/CD127/CD95/CD27.

This TCR came from a young man in good health. The chain employs TRBV6-6 and TRBJ2-3, with TRBD1 matching 8 bases. The sequencing sample was made of naive CD4+ T cells from blood. CDR3 in DNA: TGTGCCAGCAGTAACCAGGGGGCTAGGACAGATACGCAGTATTTT. It encodes CASSNQGARTDTQYF.